The following is a T cell receptor beta chain sequence with its context. It has no known antigen specificity. Nothing much larger sits one base from this clone, and base qualities are not available. The data are from a study of cytomegalovirus exposure and HLA in healthy donors (TCRdb year 2017). Background on the whole study: According to an earlier analysis of 550 to 700 of the donors, about 179 million T cells yielded 117 million unique TCR beta sequences and about 280 Gb of sequence data. The study used immunosequencing to profile the T cell repertoires of more than 650 subjects and linked those repertoires to cytomegalovirus serostatus. The study aimed to test whether signatures of past pathogen exposure could be identified by cataloging public T cell receptors. The genetic ancestry cluster associated with self-reported Caucasian donors included over 80% of the 300 to 450 genotyped donors. Alongside the repertoire data, information on donor age, sex, ethnicity and CMV serostatus was compiled. Because of strong linkage in the cohort, five DR-DQ haplotypes were treated as single units for association and clustering. On average, around 240,000 unique TCR beta nucleotide sequences were sequenced per donor among a few hundred genotyped donors of the cohort, with about 17% of those sequences being non-productive. In a later analysis, previously published TCR beta repertoires from 600 to 850 donors were re-analyzed and high-resolution HLA genotyping was added so that TCR occurrence patterns could be studied. A later genetic analysis took genome-wide SNP genotypes for about 60% of the roughly 670 donors and used that subset as a discovery cohort. In an earlier analysis of roughly 600 of the donors, high-throughput TCR beta sequencing was used to judge whether each TCR beta V gene segment behaved as functional or pseudogenic. Typing coverage varied by locus: roughly 629-640 donors for A, B, C, DRB1 and DQB1; approximately 560 for DQA1; 606 for DPA1; approximately 470 for DPB1. The study combined high-throughput TCR immunosequencing, statistical association of individual TCRs with disease status, and machine learning to predict cytomegalovirus infection status. Besides the first cohort of 666 subjects, a separate validation cohort made up of over 95 different subjects was used. An early release that covered about 600 HLA-typed donors contained approximately 300 gigabases of sequencing data and 70 million to 100 million unique TCR sequences. In the later analysis, no new phenotypic data were used to find candidate immune exposures; instead, reliance was placed on TCR beta sequences and their occurrence across donors. Both class I and class II loci were covered by HLA typing, at four-digit resolution. Every repertoire in the discovery cohort had been generated on one and the same sequencing platform.

The V end loses 1 base and the J end loses 1 base, and a stretch of 4 bases separates them. CDR3 length: 13 amino acids, cysteine to phenylalanine. The kept DNA is CDR3 alone, 39 bases in frame from the first base. From a lookup of the germline V gene, CDR1 and CDR2 are MNHNS and SASEGT. Summary of the overall study and its limitations: According to a later analysis, parvovirus B19, influenza, CMV and Epstein-Barr virus appeared linked to several top co-occurrence clusters. The study listed 164 TCR beta chains as associated with cytomegalovirus. The authors suggested that the approach could potentially be extended to other disease states and immunological phenotypes. According to a later analysis, most CMV-associated TCR beta chains appeared to be HLA-restricted, and the HLA associations seemed to be driven largely by CMV exposure. Presence/absence analyses assumed roughly uniform sequencing depth across donors, an assumption that may not hold. Some 15 rarely observed V segments, including chromosome 9 orphons, were excluded from the earlier analysis of some 590 of the donors because counts were too low. A cluster of highly shared sequence variants was judged likely to represent a technical artifact of the sequencing pipeline. Three of the identified cytomegalovirus-associated TCR beta chains were confirmed in vitro to be specific for cytomegalovirus antigens. According to a later analysis, TCR association rates differed among HLA loci, with DRB1 alleles showing the most associated TCRs and HLA-C alleles showing the fewest. When HLA alleles, especially DR and DQ, strongly co-occurred, attributing TCR associations to individual alleles was difficult. Specific HLA alleles were associated with around 18,000 TCR beta sequences at a false discovery rate of 0.05 in a later analysis. CMV serostatus was the only immune exposure information available for the cohort. In a later genetic analysis, a missense DCLRE1C variant was associated with V-gene and J-gene trimming of TCR beta chains, and the association was replicated in an independent cohort. In a later analysis, HLA-associated TCR beta chains were found to be more clonally expanded and to have lower generation probabilities than equally common non-associated chains. Because HLA typing was unavailable for some donors at each locus, only the typed subset was used in association tests. Most TCR sequences were observed very rarely across donors, whereas some public TCRs were present in many individuals. In a later genetic analysis, fewer N-insertions in productive TCRs were reported among donors in an Asian-associated ancestry cluster than the roughly 640-donor mean. Only TCR beta chains were sequenced in this cohort, and the absence of alpha or paired-chain data limited detectable features. Linkage disequilibrium might explain the correlated functional status among segregating V segments, but an unknown experimental factor could not be excluded. Broadly in line with IMGT annotations, most TCR beta V segments showed up in productive rearrangements about 90% or about 30% of the time in an earlier analysis of some 590 of the donors. A further reported finding was that TCR beta sequences accurately predicted the HLA-A and HLA-B alleles for most subjects in the first cohort. Because the 87-base-pair reads could not distinguish some IMGT-functional V segments, including TRBV6-2 and TRBV6-3, those segments were excluded. The classifier was reported to diagnose cytomegalovirus status with high specificity and sensitivity in both the original and validation cohorts.

Library preparation employed the immunoSEQ multiplex PCR assay. For the multiplex PCR, a mixture combining 60 forward primers for TCR Vbeta segments and 13 reverse primers for TCR Jbeta segments was used. The CDR3 region of rearranged TCR beta genes was amplified from genomic DNA with a multiplex PCR assay. Amplified TCR beta libraries were sequenced as 87-base-pair reads on the Illumina HiSeq System. In the authors' own workflow: Across the roughly 640 repertoires, a later analysis counted 80 million or so unique TCR beta chains, 9 million to 14 million of which were shared by at least two donors. Raw reads were error-corrected and collapsed into unique sequences by a nearest-neighbor algorithm in which closely related sequences were merged to remove PCR and sequencing errors. Alignment of CDR3 sequences to IMGT reference sequences was used to assign V, D and J gene segments. For a sequence to be retained, at least a six-nucleotide match to both a V gene segment and a J gene segment was required. A rearrangement counted as productive if the CDR3 had no stop codons and remained in frame with V and J, and every other rearrangement counted as non-productive. CDR3 was defined by IMGT convention, running from the second conserved V-encoded cysteine to the conserved J-encoded phenylalanine. The earlier analysis of 500 to 750 of the donors excluded any sequence lacking an unambiguous match to a single V gene segment. An earlier analysis of a few hundred of the donors classified V segments as functional when productive rearrangements were above 56.7% and as segregating when the standard deviation between donors was above 5%. A statistical classification framework was built to diagnose cytomegalovirus status from the catalog of TCR beta chain sequences. In a later analysis, TCR nucleotide sequences were compared against IMGT/GENE-DB human TR gene sequences so that V and J genes could be assigned. In a later analysis, CDR3 sequences and most-parsimonious VDJ recombination scenarios were assigned using the TCRdist pipeline. In a later analysis, each TCR beta chain was defined by its CDR3 amino acid sequence together with its V-gene family, and reads without a unique V-gene family were excluded. A later analysis removed 550 to 700 highly shared, low-generation-probability nucleotide sequences to deal with suspected cross-contamination and a sequencing artifact. In a later analysis, a clonal expansion index was calculated for each public chain from normalized within-repertoire ranks of inferred template counts. A later analysis computed generation probabilities with a VDJ recombination model fitted to out-of-frame rearrangements, and checked the results against IGoR. In a later analysis, hypergeometric tests were used to score TCR-TCR, TCR-HLA and TCR-CMV co-occurrence, with a repertoire-size bias correction applied to TCR pairs. To estimate false discovery rates, a later analysis permuted the HLA or CMV assignments 20 times. In a later analysis, co-occurring TCRs were grouped with DBSCAN, and TCRdist sequence similarity was added when clustering was performed within HLA-allele-positive subsets. Co-occurrence clustering excluded repertoires with fewer than 30,000 or more than 120,000 public chains, plus five with anomalous nucleotide sharing. Sourced from immuneACCESS, this table was stored by TCRdb with only in-frame sequences that have V and J called. A share of the clones is absent; for the studies checked, an unresolved V gene accounts for under half, and the remainder has no known explanation. V, J and clone size reflect that table, while D and trimming were determined from the DNA. The table for this sample lists 95,000 to 100,000 clones; roughly 79% of them were counted only once. The top ten constitute 4.1% of the sample.

In total, roughly 710 healthy bone marrow donors made up the cohort. At the time of sampling, all cohort members were nominally healthy, though unrecorded immune exposures were likely present. The donor tested CMV seronegative, placing the donor among the roughly 340 seronegative members of the cohort. A peripheral blood sample was collected from each donor, and TCR beta sequencing was performed on peripheral blood mononuclear cells. Genomic DNA was extracted from the blood cell samples with the Qiagen DNeasy Blood Extraction Kit. The sample consisted of PBMCs. The TCR originated in a man in his forties in good health and CMV-seronegative. The chain links TRBV6-1 with TRBJ1-1, with the D segment identity uncertain. The nucleotide sequence is TGTGCCAGCAGTGAAGACAGGAACACTGAAGCTTTCTTT. This translates into CASSEDRNTEAFF.